What follows describes a single T cell receptor (beta chain). Clones were read by immunoSEQ multiplex PCR, and TCRdb kept only the in-frame ones, dropping some. Of a few hundred thousand clones listed, just over 85% were seen once; the top ten hold about 14%. The record originates from a study of blood T cell repertoires in COVID-19. Across the study: The United States, Italy and Spain supplied acute and convalescent COVID-19 samples.

Trimming stripped 0 bases from V and 5 bases from J, with 9 bases between. Germline V gene lookup returns CDR1 SGHNT and CDR2 YYREEE (reference sequence). The CDR3 length is 14 residues. This sequence was found in a woman aged 50 to 60 with acute COVID-19. Sequencing was performed on PBMCs or T cells enriched from blood (not recorded which). The V and J genes are TRBV5-4 and TRBJ1-5; D remains ambiguous. The CDR3 region is CASSLAGSHQPQHF. The CDR3 nucleotides read TGTGCCAGCAGCTTGGCCGGGAGTCATCAGCCCCAGCATTTT.